The sequence of this TCR beta chain was determined in a study of CD8 T cells in Susac syndrome. RNA in amounts of about 0.5 to 1 ug was reverse transcribed with random hexamers. Across 54 Vbeta and 13 Jbeta, TCR beta CDR3 was amplified with immunoSEQ multiplex PCR. TCRdb called the immunoSEQ multiplex PCR reads again in MiXCR, with one record for every CDR3 protein. The sample yields roughly 120,000 distinct CDR3 sequences, about 94% seen once. TCR beta sequences were obtained from blood CD8+ and CD4+ T cells. Treatment-naive patients with stable or active relapsing-remitting disease served as multiple sclerosis controls. Negative magnetic isolation gave CD8+ and CD4+ cells; FACS enriched CD8+ TEMRA. Germline CDR1 SGHTA, CDR2 FQGNSA. The trim removed 5 bases at V and 4 bases at J, leaving 10 bases unmatched. The CDR3 totals 15 residues.

The rearrangement links TRBV7-2 to TRBJ1-1; 7 bases map to TRBD1. This sequence originates from a human donor with multiple sclerosis. Specimen: CD4+ T cells from PBMCs. The CDR3 spells CASSPRQGLITEAFF. CDR3 nucleotide sequence: TGTGCCAGCAGCCCAAGACAGGGTTTGATCACTGAAGCTTTCTTT.